This record looks at one TCR beta chain sequence and its context. Its antigen is unidentified. Treatment specified: 15 Gy SBRT to primary tumor, nephrectomy 4 weeks later. Nephrectomy followed 15 Gy stereotactic body radiation by 4 weeks. This renal cell carcinoma was of the clear cell type. The data were obtained in a study of radiation and T cells in renal cell carcinoma. Notes on the study in general: Intratumoral heterogeneity was not captured in these approximately 0.98 g regions. Dominant CDR3 motifs occupied more repertoire in irradiated than control tumors.

This table comes from immunoSEQ multiplex PCR, and its TCRdb copy is limited to in-frame clones, with some not included. The table shows nearly 20,000 clones, with less than 70% occurring only once. V was pared by 4 bases and J by 4 bases, with 23 bases between. CDR1 is MGHDK, CDR2 SYGVNS, per germline. This CDR3 is 17 amino acids long. The source material was tumor tissue, sampled from a patient whose treatment included radiotherapy and nephrectomy. This chain links TRBV25-1 with TRBJ2-7, with D perhaps matching TRBD1 (6 bases). The TCR was taken from a woman between 65 and 79 years old with renal cell carcinoma. The CDR3 region is CASSARDTPSPPYEQYF. The CDR3 coding sequence is TGTGCCAGCAGTGCCCGGGACACGCCATCCCCTCCGTACGAGCAGTACTTC.